Sequencing of this T cell receptor (beta chain) was carried out in a study of T-cell memory formation after mild COVID-19. Across the study: There were largely donor-specific TCR clusters.

Details on this clonotype: Its antigen remains unidentified.

It was 5'RACE with constant-segment primers that produced the TCR alpha and TCR beta cDNA libraries, which carried sample barcodes and UMIs. TCRdb passed the 5' RACE reads through MiXCR, listing each CDR3 protein once. The table lists approximately 400,000 distinct CDR3 sequences, 24% of them singletons. Regarding the study as a whole: Later expanders leaned CD4+, whereas clones that contracted between day 15 and 85 were balanced CD4/CD8. Nothing showed for sure that second-wave clones peaking on day 37 were SARS-CoV-2 specific.

Trimming shortened V by 2 bases and J by 5 bases, and 19 bases separated the two germline ends. Germline values: CDR1 SGHRS, CDR2 YFSETQ. CDR3 size: 16 residues. The specimen sequenced was PBMCs or a T cell subset sorted from them (not recorded which). The TCR was taken from an adult woman who had mild COVID-19 (a few samples of this study predate the infection). Cell type and time point are not known. The V and J genes are TRBV5-1 and TRBJ1-1; D not certain. The CDR3 is CASSLDNGSGGTEAFF. The CDR3 region has the DNA TGCGCCAGCAGCTTAGACAACGGCTCGGGAGGGACTGAAGCTTTCTTT.